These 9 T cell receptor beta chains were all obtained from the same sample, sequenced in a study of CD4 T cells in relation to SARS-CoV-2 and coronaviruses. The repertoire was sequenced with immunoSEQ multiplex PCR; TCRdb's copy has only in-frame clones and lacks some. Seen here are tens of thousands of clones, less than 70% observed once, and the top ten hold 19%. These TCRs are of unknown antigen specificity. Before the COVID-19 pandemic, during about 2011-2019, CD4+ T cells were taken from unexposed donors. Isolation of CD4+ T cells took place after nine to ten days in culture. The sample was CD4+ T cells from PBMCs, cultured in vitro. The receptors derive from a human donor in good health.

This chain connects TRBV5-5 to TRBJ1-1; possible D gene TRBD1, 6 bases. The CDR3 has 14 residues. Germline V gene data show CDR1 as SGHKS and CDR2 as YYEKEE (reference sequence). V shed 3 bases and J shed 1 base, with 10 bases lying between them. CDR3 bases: TGTGCCAGCAGCTGGAGGACAGAGAACACTGAAGCTTTCTTT. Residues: CASSWRTENTEAFF.

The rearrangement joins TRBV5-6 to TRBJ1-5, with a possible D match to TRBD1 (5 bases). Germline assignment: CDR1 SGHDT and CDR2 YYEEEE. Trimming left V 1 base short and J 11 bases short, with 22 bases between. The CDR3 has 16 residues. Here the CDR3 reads CASSLWAGHGTGAQHF. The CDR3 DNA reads TGTGCCAGCAGCTTGTGGGCCGGACACGGGACGGGGGCCCAGCATTTT.

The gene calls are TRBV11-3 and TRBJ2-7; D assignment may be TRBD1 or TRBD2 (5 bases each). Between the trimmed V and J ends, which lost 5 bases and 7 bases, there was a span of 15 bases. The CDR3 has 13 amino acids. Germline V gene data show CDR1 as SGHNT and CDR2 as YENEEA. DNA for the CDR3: TGTGCCAGCAGCCACGGGGCACCCGGAGAGCAGTACTTC. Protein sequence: CASSHGAPGEQYF.

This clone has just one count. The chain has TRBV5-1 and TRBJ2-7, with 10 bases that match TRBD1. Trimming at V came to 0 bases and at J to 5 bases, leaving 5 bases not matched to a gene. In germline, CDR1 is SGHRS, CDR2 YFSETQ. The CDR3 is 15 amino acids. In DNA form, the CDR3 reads TGCGCCAGCAGCTTGGGGGGACAGGGGATCCACGAGCAGTACTTC. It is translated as CASSLGGQGIHEQYF.

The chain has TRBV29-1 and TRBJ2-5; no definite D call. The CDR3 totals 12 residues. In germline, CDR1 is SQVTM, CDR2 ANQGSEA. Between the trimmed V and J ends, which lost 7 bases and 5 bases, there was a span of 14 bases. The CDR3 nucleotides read TGCAGCGATACAGATTCACGGGAGACCCAGTACTTC. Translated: CSDTDSRETQYF.

The CDR3: CASSLTSVQETQYF. The CDR3 bases are TGTGCCAGCAGCTTAACTAGCGTACAAGAGACCCAGTACTTC. V usage is TRBV7-9 and J usage is TRBJ2-5; 7 bases match TRBD2. The CDR3 sequence is 14 residues long. The germline V gene has CDR1 SEHNR and CDR2 FQNEAQ (reference sequence). Trimming removed 2 bases from V and 2 bases from J; junction bases left unmatched: 2.

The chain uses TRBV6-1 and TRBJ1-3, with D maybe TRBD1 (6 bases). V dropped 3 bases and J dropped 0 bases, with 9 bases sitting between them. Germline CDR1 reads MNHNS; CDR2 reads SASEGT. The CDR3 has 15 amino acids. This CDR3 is CASSEGGNSGNTIYF. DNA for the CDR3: TGTGCCAGCAGTGAGGGGGGCAACTCTGGAAACACCATATATTTT.

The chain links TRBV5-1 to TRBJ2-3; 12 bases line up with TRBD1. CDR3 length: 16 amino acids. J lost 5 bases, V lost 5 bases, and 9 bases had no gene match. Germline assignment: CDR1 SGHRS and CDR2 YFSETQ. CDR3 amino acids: CASRTGTGGSIDTQYF. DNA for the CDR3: TGCGCCAGCAGAACCGGGACAGGGGGCTCTATAGATACGCAGTATTTT.

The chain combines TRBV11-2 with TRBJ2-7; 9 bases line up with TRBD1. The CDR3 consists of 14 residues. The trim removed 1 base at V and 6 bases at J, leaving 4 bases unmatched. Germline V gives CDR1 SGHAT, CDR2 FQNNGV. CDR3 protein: CASSLGTGALEQYF. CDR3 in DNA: TGTGCCAGCAGCTTAGGGACAGGGGCCCTCGAGCAGTACTTC.